The present entry profiles one T cell receptor beta chain with its context. Its specific antigen is unknown. No qualities accompany the bases; no much larger clone lies one base away. The entry originates in a study of vaccination effects on CD4 cells after COVID-19 (dated by TCRdb to between 2021 and 2022). With regard to the full study: Each participant got two doses of an mRNA SARS-CoV-2 vaccine, either BNT162b2 or mRNA-1273. Cultures from other donors in the study were sequenced with the Oncomine TCR Beta short-read assay on an Illumina iSeq 100. In both COVID-19 convalescent patients and infection-naive vaccine recipients, the study compared SARS-CoV-2 spike-specific CD4+ TCR repertoires from before mRNA vaccination with those from after it. Altogether, 10 COVID-19 convalescent patients and 4 SARS-CoV-2-naive healthy vaccine recipients made up the full study.

The junction carries 11 bases between V and J, which are trimmed by 2 bases and 3 bases respectively. The CDR3 runs 15 amino acids, cysteine and phenylalanine included. The read is trimmed to its CDR3 DNA, 45 bases read in frame from base 1. The germline V gene sets CDR1 to KGHSH and CDR2 to LQKENI. To prepare the library, the immunoSEQ multiplex PCR assay was applied. DNA from the CD4+ T cells that had been cultured and isolated underwent TCR beta CDR3 sequencing. The authors processed their data as follows. Non-productive TCR sequences were removed and reads were trimmed to the CDR3 region, keeping CDR3s of at least 7 amino acids. Antigen-specific clonotypes were identified with the MANAFEST web app by comparing expansion in peptide wells against reference cultures. For clones to be considered positive, expansion at FDR<0.05 versus reference and all other wells, an odds ratio above 5, and a frequency above 0.1% in two replicate wells were required. A clonotype was called cross-reactive if it was significantly expanded both in SARS-CoV-2 spike wells and in at least one common cold coronavirus spike condition. Using the stringdist R package, CDR3 similarity was measured by Levenshtein distance, and unrooted trees were constructed with ape in R 3.6.1. The table was pulled from immuneACCESS by TCRdb, which kept in-frame rearrangements only. Such tables lose some clones; where checked, under half of the loss comes from unresolved V genes, and the rest has no known cause. V, J and clone size are those of that table, while D and trimming were read from the DNA. Present in this sample are tens of thousands of clones, 65% to 75% of which were seen just once. Around 3% of the sample comes from the top ten.

The ViraFEST assay stimulated PBMC with viral peptide pools and then used TCR sequencing to identify antigen-specific CD4+ T cell clonotypes by expansion. After about 9 days of culture, CD4+ T cells were isolated with the EasySep CD4+ T cell isolation kit. None of the healthy vaccine recipients had a prior SARS-CoV-2 infection, which was confirmed by nucleocapsid antibody tests that came back negative both before and after vaccination. Each well held around 2 million PBMC cultured in IMDM containing approximately 5.2% human AB serum, 9 to 10 IU/ml IL-2 and gentamicin, along with roughly 10 ug/ml peptides. On days 3 and 7, half of the culture medium was replaced with fresh IL-2-containing medium. Each peptide stimulation condition was cultured in triplicate wells unless otherwise noted. PBMC were separated from whole blood using Ficoll-Paque Plus gradient centrifugation and were then either cryopreserved at -140C or used fresh. The overlapping peptide pools covered the spike proteins of SARS-CoV-2 and of the common cold coronaviruses HCoV-NL63, HCoV-OC43 and HCoV-229E. The QIAamp micro DNA kit was used to extract genomic DNA from the cultured CD4+ T cells.

The full study reports these points: The study was limited by a small number of convalescent patients and lacked early post-infection timepoints. Among healthy vaccine recipients, nearly all vaccine-induced clones were SARS-CoV-2 mono-reactive, and just 1 of 255 was cross-reactive with common cold coronaviruses. Clones induced by infection and clones induced by vaccination both contracted markedly at late timepoints after vaccination, which fits with T cell responses waning over time.

The receptor chain draws on TRBV18 and TRBJ2-1, and perhaps TRBD1 as D gene, on 7 matching bases. Sequences were derived from CD4+ T cells from PBMCs cultured with HCoV-NL63 spike peptides, sampled before COVID-19 vaccination. This sample's cell subset or site label indicates: HCoV-NL63 spike overlapping peptide pool stimulation. The receptor comes from a human donor who received a COVID-19 vaccine. The sequenced DNA: TGTGCCAGCTCACCAATGCAGGGGGGCTACAATGAGCAGTTCTTC. The translation is CASSPMQGGYNEQFF.